The entry below describes one T cell receptor beta chain. Its target antigen remains unknown. The record has no base qualities; no much larger clone is one base away. Ficoll-Paque density gradient centrifugation was the method used to isolate PBMCs. The sample belongs to a study of T-cell memory formation after mild COVID-19 (dated by TCRdb to about 2021). Some background on the complete study: TCR sequence clusters from the two donors were largely donor specific. In two donors, T-cell clones that expanded and contracted after mild COVID-19 were tracked by sequencing TCRalpha and TCRbeta repertoires over time. Two young, previously healthy adult volunteers, one female and one male, were included in the cohort.

Inclusive of the bounding cysteine and phenylalanine, the CDR3 is 15 residues long. The CDR3 DNA has 45 bases and is translated from base 1. Per the germline V gene, SGDLS is the CDR1 and YYNGEE is the CDR2. Trimming takes 4 bases off V and 5 bases off J; junction bases not matched to a gene: 8. Reads for this sample came from an Illumina NovaSeq 6000. cDNA libraries for TCRalpha and TCRbeta were prepared by 5'RACE using constant-segment primers, with sample barcodes and unique molecular identifiers added. Trizol reagent was used to extract RNA from every sample. Library amplification was performed in two PCR steps, and a second sample barcode and Illumina TruSeq adapters were introduced in the second step. Sequencing of the libraries was done on an Illumina NovaSeq, producing 2 x 150 bp paired-end reads. The source study handled its data this way. Reads were demultiplexed and collapsed into UMI-guided consensus sequences with migec v1.2.7. Using mixcr v2.1.11, UMI consensuses were aligned to TRA and TRB V and J templates and then assembled into clonotypes. Clonotypes were classified as expanded or contracted when called significant by both edgeR and NoisET, with noise models trained on biological replicates. For edgeR calls, the thresholds were a false discovery rate-adjusted p below 0.01 and a log2 fold-change of 1. PCA with hierarchical clustering of max-normalized trajectories of the 1000 most abundant clonotypes was used as exploratory dynamics analysis. Separately sequenced CD4+ and CD8+ repertoires were used to assign the CD4 or CD8 phenotype of responding clones. The public sequencing data were trimmed at Q25 with fastp and processed into clonotypes with MiXCR by TCRdb, which kept only in-frame beta chains. Each record represents a unique CDR3 protein, reported with the most common genes and DNA among its rows. V and J calls and clone size were set by TCRdb, not the authors. The sample table contains about 350,000 distinct CDR3 sequences; only one count was recorded for about 13% of them. Jointly, the top ten make up about 20% of the sample.

Study-level results and caveats: Contracting CD4+ clones were located mainly in the CM and EM memory subsets, whereas CD8+ clones were found to be enriched in EMRA. The second-wave clones that peaked on day 37 were not confirmed to be SARS-CoV-2 specific. The study covered only a couple of mild cases, and larger cohorts including severe cases with pre-infection samples were considered necessary. Clones contracting from day 15 to 85 had balanced CD4/CD8 phenotypes, while a second wave expanding from day 15 to 37 was biased towards CD4+. Some responding clones were detected in pre-infection memory, suggesting pre-existing cross-reactive memory T cells joined the SARS-CoV-2 response.

Source material: PBMCs or a T cell subset sorted from them (not recorded which). The TCR originated in a man aged 18-30 years who had mild COVID-19 (a few samples of this study predate the infection). The sample titles of this study are shuffled in the database, so cell type and time point are left out; the donor was told from shared clones. The chain is assembled from TRBV9 and TRBJ1-4, and 7 junctional nucleotides match TRBD1. The sequence in DNA is TGTGCCAGCAGCCCCGGTTCAGGGGGGAATGAAAAACTGTTTTTT. Translated, it gives CASSPGSGGNEKLFF.